This entry lists 10 T cell receptor beta chains sequenced from one sample in a study of blood T cell repertoires in COVID-19. Sequencing was performed with immunoSEQ multiplex PCR; in TCRdb, only in-frame clones are kept and a portion is missing. The repertoire includes about 300,000 clones, 89% of them detected once, and 4% to 6% sits in the top ten. Sequenced input: PBMCs or T cells enriched from blood (not recorded which). These receptors were obtained from a man in his sixties who had recovered from COVID-19.

This clone was recorded once. The V call is TRBV3-1 (or the pseudogene TRBV3-2), the J call TRBJ2-1; 9 nucleotides align to TRBD1. The V and J ends lost 5 bases and 6 bases, in that order; junction bases with no gene match: 8. Germline lookup yields CDR1 LGHDT and CDR2 YNNKEL (reference sequence). The CDR3 spans 15 residues. The CDR3 spells CASSSDRGLGNEQFF. The CDR3 DNA reads as TGTGCCAGCAGCTCGGACAGGGGATTGGGCAATGAGCAGTTCTTC.

The chain is built from TRBV3-1 (or the pseudogene TRBV3-2) and TRBJ2-7; 7 bases agree with TRBD2. The length of the CDR3 is 16 residues. Germline V gene sequence: CDR1 LGHDT, CDR2 YNNKEL (reference sequence). Germline trimming cut 3 bases from V and 6 bases from J; bases unmatched to any gene: 14. CDR3 DNA: TGTGCCAGCAGCCACGTGGGTAGCGGGCCCCTGGGCGAGCAGTACTTC. It translates to CASSHVGSGPLGEQYF.

This chain links TRBV30 with TRBJ2-1; 12 bases are shared with TRBD2. With 4 bases clipped from V and 0 bases from J, the junction kept 4 bases outside the gene matches. CDR3 length: 16 amino acids. The germline V gene encodes CDR1 GTSNPN and CDR2 SVGIG (reference sequence). CDR3: CAWTGLAGLSYNEQFF. The CDR3 nucleotides read TGTGCCTGGACCGGACTAGCGGGGCTCTCCTACAATGAGCAGTTCTTC.

The chain couples TRBV5-1 to TRBJ2-7; D possibly corresponds to TRBD1 (6 bases). The germline V gene has CDR1 SGHRS and CDR2 YFSETQ. There are 15 residues in the CDR3. Trimming shortened V by 3 bases and J by 1 base, and 14 bases separated the two germline ends. CDR3 region: CASSSGQPGSYEQYF. The CDR3 DNA follows: TGCGCCAGCAGCTCAGGACAGCCAGGGTCCTACGAGCAGTACTTC.

This clone was seen just once. The chain joins TRBV4-2 to TRBJ1-2; D unresolved. Germline values: CDR1 LGHNA, CDR2 YNFKEQ. The CDR3 has 14 amino acids. With 1 base removed from V and 4 bases from J, the gap between germline ends came to 10 bases. CDR3 in DNA: TGTGCCAGCAGCCAAGTTCGAGGAACCTATGGCTACACCTTC. It translates to CASSQVRGTYGYTF.

The J gene is TRBJ2-3, the V gene TRBV7-2; 9 bases are shared with TRBD2. There are 17 residues in the CDR3. The J segment lost 4 bases and the V segment lost 1 base, leaving 9 bases of the junction unmatched. Germline values: CDR1 SGHTA, CDR2 FQGNSA. This CDR3 is CASSLGFSGSSADTQYF. DNA for the CDR3: TGTGCCAGCAGCTTAGGGTTTAGCGGGAGCTCAGCAGATACGCAGTATTTT.

The rearrangement uses TRBV5-1 and TRBJ2-3, with 8 bases fitting TRBD2. The CDR3 runs 15 residues. The germline CDR1 and CDR2 sequences are SGHRS and YFSETQ. The V gene end was trimmed by 0 bases and the J gene end by 1 base; junction bases not matched to a gene: 1. CDR3 bases: TGCGCCAGCAGCTTGGAGACTAGCGGCACAGATACGCAGTATTTT. Residues: CASSLETSGTDTQYF.

The genes are TRBV5-1 and TRBJ2-7, with 10 bases fitting TRBD2. The CDR3 length is 15 residues. After removal of 4 bases from V and 3 bases from J, the junction contained 7 bases not matched to a gene. In germline, CDR1 is SGHRS, CDR2 YFSETQ. CDR3 nucleotides: TGCGCCAGCAGCCTAGCTAGCGGGAGTAACTACGAGCAGTACTTC. Protein product: CASSLASGSNYEQYF.

The chain employs TRBV18 and TRBJ1-1; D is possibly TRBD1 (5 bases). V lost 5 bases and J 1 base, leaving 8 bases between the germline ends. Germline V gives CDR1 KGHSH, CDR2 LQKENI. The CDR3 contains 13 residues. The CDR3 loop reads CASSKTGNTEAFF. The DNA of the CDR3 is TGTGCCAGCTCAAAAACAGGGAACACTGAAGCTTTCTTT.

V usage is TRBV19 and J usage is TRBJ2-2; D uncertain. The CDR3 runs to 16 residues. Per the germline V gene, CDR1 is LNHDA and CDR2 is SQIVND (reference sequence). Trimming took 7 bases from V and 2 from J, leaving 17 bases between them. CDR3 nucleotides: TGTGCCAGTAACCCATGGAGATCCGAAAACACCGGGGAGCTGTTTTTT. Translation gives CASNPWRSENTGELFF.